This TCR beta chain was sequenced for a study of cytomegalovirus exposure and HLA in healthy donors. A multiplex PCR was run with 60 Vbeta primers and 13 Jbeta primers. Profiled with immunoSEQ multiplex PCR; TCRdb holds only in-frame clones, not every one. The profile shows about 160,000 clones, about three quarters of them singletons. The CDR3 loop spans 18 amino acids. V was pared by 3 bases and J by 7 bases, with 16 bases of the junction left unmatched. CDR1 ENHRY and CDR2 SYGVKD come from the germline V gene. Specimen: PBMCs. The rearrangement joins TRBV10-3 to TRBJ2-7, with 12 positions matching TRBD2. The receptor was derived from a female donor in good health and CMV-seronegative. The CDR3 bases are TGTGCCATCAGTGATACTGGGGCTAGCGGGAGGGCCCGGTTGGAGCAGTACTTC. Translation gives CAISDTGASGRARLEQYF.